This passage covers 29 T cell receptor beta chains from one sample sequenced in a study of T cells of healthy individuals. Each CDR3 protein gets one entry after TCRdb re-called the 5' RACE reads with MiXCR. This table holds approximately 89,000 distinct CDR3 sequences, approximately 4.7% found once. Every receptor here comes from a female donor in good health.

V usage is TRBV20-1 and J usage is TRBJ2-1, with 7 nucleotides matching TRBD2. The CDR3 consists of 16 residues. The germline V gene encodes CDR1 DFQATT and CDR2 SNEGSKA (reference sequence). The junction had 12 bases not matched to a gene; V was cut back by 1 base and J by 6 bases. CDR3 region: CSARVQRGNWGNEQFF. The CDR3 bases are TGCAGTGCTAGAGTTCAGCGGGGAAATTGGGGCAATGAGCAGTTCTTC.

This clonotype came up many times. In DNA, the CDR3 is TGTGCCATCAGTGAGTCATTCATTTCTTACAATGAGCAGTTCTTC. It encodes CAISESFISYNEQFF. The chain has TRBV10-3 and TRBJ2-1; D is undetermined. The germline CDR1 and CDR2 sequences are ENHRY and SYGVKD. This CDR3 has 15 amino acids. V lost 0 bases and J lost 4, with 10 bases in between.

The table lists this clonotype with many counts. The chain has TRBV6-2 or TRBV6-3 and TRBJ2-3, with TRBD2 as a possible D gene (5 bases). Germline V gene sequence: CDR1 MNHEY, CDR2 SVGEGT. CDR3 length equals 14 residues. V was clipped by 6 bases and J by 2 bases, with 12 bases between them. CDR3 in amino acids: CASRLGGPTDTQYF. The CDR3 DNA reads as TGTGCCAGCAGGTTAGGAGGACCCACAGATACGCAGTATTTT.

This clonotype was seen a few times. The rearrangement joins TRBV11-1 to TRBJ2-5; D is unresolved. Germline assignment: CDR1 SGHAT and CDR2 FQDESV (reference sequence). The V end lost 3 bases, the J end lost 7 bases, and 15 bases lay between the germline ends. The CDR3 has 14 residues. The CDR3 nucleotides read TGTGCCAGCAGCTTCTTAGGCTGGGCTGGGACCCAGTACTTC. This gives the protein CASSFLGWAGTQYF.

The sample holds a few counts of this clonotype. This chain uses TRBV29-1 with TRBJ1-2; TRBD1 might be the D (5 bases). V was shortened by 4 bases and J by 4 bases, with 13 bases between the two germline ends. Germline values: CDR1 SQVTM, CDR2 ANQGSEA. There are 13 residues in the CDR3. The CDR3, as DNA: TGCAGCGTTGGGGGGGGGTCAGGCTATGGCTACACCTTC. Amino acid sequence: CSVGGGSGYGYTF.

The table lists this clonotype with a few counts. The junction does not match germline at one end; this may be a read error. The chain uses TRBV7-7 and TRBJ2-5; TRBD2 agrees at 7 bases. The CDR3 consists of 15 residues. In germline, CDR1 is SSHAT, CDR2 FNYEAQ (reference sequence). For the CDR3, the DNA is TGTGCTAGCAGCCCCGAGACCCGGACGGGGGGGACCCAGTACTTC. It specifies CASSPETRTGGTQYF.

This clonotype occurred many times. V usage is TRBV12-3 or TRBV12-4 and J usage is TRBJ2-1, with 9 bases lining up with TRBD2. Unmatched junction bases numbered 15, after V lost 6 bases and J lost 3 bases. The CDR3 has 18 residues. The DNA of the CDR3 is TGTGCCAGCAGCCATCGGAGGGCGACTAGCGGATACTACAATGAGCAGTTCTTC. It yields the protein CASSHRRATSGYYNEQFF.

This clonotype was detected only a few times. This chain connects TRBV6-5 to TRBJ2-3; D gene unclear. Germline V gene sequence: CDR1 MNHEY, CDR2 SVGAGI. Trimming left V 6 bases short and J 0 bases short, with 13 bases between. There are 15 residues in the CDR3. In nucleotides, the CDR3 is TGTGCCAGCAGCCCCACCCAAGCTAGCACAGATACGCAGTATTTT. It translates to CASSPTQASTDTQYF.

This clonotype has ten or more counts. The rearrangement links TRBV4-1 to TRBJ2-7; D assignment may be TRBD1 or TRBD2 (6 bases each). The CDR3 consists of 17 residues. The germline V gene has CDR1 MGHRA and CDR2 YSYEKL. The V end lost 0 bases, the J end lost 6 bases, and 21 bases lay between the germline ends. Here the CDR3 reads CASSQEGRGAGPLEQYF. The CDR3, as DNA: TGCGCCAGCAGCCAAGAAGGAAGGGGGGCAGGGCCCCTCGAGCAGTACTTC.

This clonotype was picked up many times. The rearrangement uses TRBV7-9 and TRBJ2-5; D ambiguous. This CDR3 contains 12 residues. Per germline, CDR1 SEHNR and CDR2 FQNEAQ (reference sequence). V lost 5 bases and J lost 1, with 5 bases in between. The CDR3 DNA follows: TGTGCCAGCAGCCCTGCCCAAGAGACCCAGTACTTC. This codes for CASSPAQETQYF.

The table lists this clonotype with a few counts. The chain is built from TRBV30 and TRBJ1-1, with a possible D match to TRBD1 (6 bases). CDR1 and CDR2 from the germline V gene are GTSNPN and SVGIG (reference sequence). The V and J ends lost 7 bases and 0 bases respectively, with 15 bases between them. This CDR3 comprises 14 residues. CDR3 DNA sequence: TGTGCCTCCCTGAGAGGGGGGCTGAACACTGAAGCTTTCTTT. Protein: CASLRGGLNTEAFF.

This clonotype occurred many times. The chain recombines TRBV10-3 with TRBJ2-2; 7 bases map to TRBD2. Looked up from germline, CDR1 is ENHRY and CDR2 is SYGVKD. V lost 10 bases, J lost 2 bases, and 4 bases stayed unmatched. The CDR3 is 13 amino acids. CDR3 sequence (DNA): TGTGCCAGTAGGGACTACAACACCGGGGAGCTGTTTTTT. Translating it yields CASRDYNTGELFF.

The sample holds many counts of this clonotype. This sequence joins TRBV7-9 and TRBJ2-1, with 7 bases fitting TRBD1. The CDR3 consists of 15 residues. V was clipped by 3 bases and J by 7 bases; unmatched bases: 9. Germline V gives CDR1 SEHNR, CDR2 FQNEAQ (reference sequence). In nucleotides, the CDR3 is TGTGCCAGCAGCTTCAGGCCGGGACAGCCTAATGAGCAGTTCTTC. The encoded protein is CASSFRPGQPNEQFF.

This clonotype came up many times. The V and J genes are TRBV20-1 and TRBJ2-7; the D gene is possibly TRBD1 (6 bases). The CDR3 runs to 13 residues. Per the germline V gene, CDR1 is DFQATT and CDR2 is SNEGSKA (reference sequence). Trimming pared 4 bases from V and 5 bases from J, leaving 15 bases between. The CDR3 nucleotides are TGCAGTGCTACTTTTCCAGGGGACAACGAGCAGTACTTC. Protein: CSATFPGDNEQYF.

V and J are TRBV7-2 and TRBJ1-5; 7 bases align to TRBD1. The CDR3 length is 14 residues. Per germline, CDR1 SGHTA and CDR2 FQGNSA. The junction had 7 bases not matched to a gene; V was cut back by 5 bases and J by 6 bases. Here the CDR3 DNA reads TGTGCCAGCAGCCCCGTCAGGGGGGCTCAGCCCCAGCATTTT. This sequence encodes CASSPVRGAQPQHF.

This clonotype was seen many times. The chain uses TRBV12-3 or TRBV12-4 and TRBJ1-3; 8 bases line up with TRBD1. With 5 bases clipped from V and 0 bases from J, the junction kept 6 bases outside the gene matches. This CDR3 is built from 16 residues. The CDR3 DNA reads TGTGCCAGCAGTCCATGGACAGGGAGCTCTGGAAACACCATATATTTT. As protein: CASSPWTGSSGNTIYF.

J is TRBJ1-1 and V is TRBV24-1; no reliable D call. Trimming stripped 1 base from V and 6 bases from J, with 23 bases between. The CDR3 extends over 18 amino acids. Germline CDR1 and CDR2: KGHDR and SFDVKD. CDR3 region: CATSDLVSLGAQSAEAFF. The DNA of the CDR3 is TGTGCCACCAGTGATTTAGTATCCCTAGGAGCCCAGTCGGCTGAAGCTTTCTTT.

This clonotype was detected ten times or more. The gene calls are TRBV3-1 and TRBJ2-7; D gene uncertain. Trimming cost V 4 bases and J 6 bases, with 16 bases left between them. Germline values: CDR1 LGHDT, CDR2 YNNKEL (reference sequence). The CDR3 is 14 residues long. The CDR3 DNA follows: TGTGCCAGCAGCCCCGACGGCCTGGGCCCCGAGCAGTACTTC. Its protein product is CASSPDGLGPEQYF.

This clonotype was observed many times. This rearrangement joins TRBV12-3 or TRBV12-4 to TRBJ1-5; 7 bases align to TRBD1. The CDR3 consists of 18 residues. The V segment lost 3 bases and the J segment 0 bases; nucleotides outside the gene matches: 11. CDR3 DNA: TGTGCCAGCAGTTTTAAGGGACAGAGGATCTCTAGCAATCAGCCCCAGCATTTT. This encodes CASSFKGQRISSNQPQHF.

The table lists this clonotype with many counts. This chain uses TRBV7-8 with TRBJ1-1; no firm D call. The V gene lost 1 base and the J gene lost 4 bases, with 4 bases spanning the gap. The CDR3 loop spans 12 amino acids. The V gene's germline CDR1 is SGHVS and CDR2 FQNEAQ. The CDR3 loop reads CASSLVITEAFF. The CDR3 bases are TGTGCCAGCAGCTTAGTGATCACTGAAGCTTTCTTT.

This clonotype was counted only a few times. In nucleotides, the CDR3 is TGTGCCAGCAGCCCCCTGTCGGGGGGGTTAACGAACACTGAAGCTTTCTTT. Its protein is CASSPLSGGLTNTEAFF. The chain combines TRBV3-1 with TRBJ1-1, with D maybe TRBD1 (5 bases). With 4 bases removed from V and 1 base from J, the gap between germline ends came to 19 bases. The CDR3 loop spans 17 amino acids. From germline, CDR1 is LGHDT and CDR2 YNNKEL (reference sequence).

This chain connects TRBV10-3 to TRBJ2-7, with D perhaps assigned TRBD1 or TRBD2 (7 bases each). Trimming took off 6 bases at V and 3 bases at J, with 12 bases between the two ends. This CDR3 contains 13 residues. Germline assignment: CDR1 ENHRY and CDR2 SYGVKD. CDR3 coding DNA: TGTGCCATCAGGCAGGGGGGGAGCTACGAGCAGTACTTC. It translates to CAIRQGGSYEQYF.

This rearrangement joins TRBV7-8 to TRBJ2-7, with 9 bases matching TRBD2. This CDR3 region has 15 residues. The germline gives CDR1 SGHVS, CDR2 FQNEAQ. The V segment lost 3 bases and the J segment 4 bases; nucleotides outside the gene matches: 7. CDR3 loop: CASSFRSGSVYEQYF. In nucleotides, the CDR3 is TGTGCCAGCAGCTTCCGTAGCGGGAGCGTTTACGAGCAGTACTTC.

This clonotype was counted ten times or more. The chain recombines TRBV2 with TRBJ2-1, with 12 bases fitting TRBD2. Losses at the gene ends were 2 bases for V and 7 bases for J; bases not matched to a gene: 12. The CDR3 runs to 18 residues. CDR1 is SNHLY and CDR2 is FYNNEI in the germline V gene. CDR3 amino acids: CASSELRTSGKGKNEQFF. The CDR3 DNA is TGTGCCAGCAGTGAATTAAGGACTAGCGGGAAGGGTAAGAATGAGCAGTTCTTC.

This clonotype has at least ten counts. CDR3 bases: TGTGCCAGCACCTTCGCCGGGGAGCTGTTTTTT. As protein: CASTFAGELFF. This rearrangement joins TRBV12-3 or TRBV12-4 to TRBJ2-2; no firm D call. Between the trimmed V and J ends, which lost 7 bases and 6 bases, there was a span of 6 bases. This CDR3 is 11 amino acids long.

This clonotype was seen a handful of times. This chain joins TRBV11-2 and TRBJ2-7; TRBD2 might be the D (6 bases). The CDR3 runs 15 residues. The V end was cut by 3 bases, the J end by 3 bases, with 15 bases between. Germline CDR1 is SGHAT and CDR2 is FQNNGV. The CDR3 bases are TGTGCCAGCAGCTTGACGGGGGTAGCGGTCTACGAGCAGTACTTC. This translates into CASSLTGVAVYEQYF. The whole variable domain, filled in from reference TRBV11-2 and TRBJ2-7, reads EAGVAQSPRYKIIEKRQSVAFWCNPISGHATLYWYQQILGQGPKLLIQFQNNGVVDDSQLPKDRFSAERLKGVDSTLKIQPAKLEDSAVYLCASSLTGVAVYEQYFGPGTRLTVT.

This clonotype has ten or more counts. V gene TRBV6-6 combines with J gene TRBJ2-3, with 7 bases that match TRBD2. The CDR3 extends over 15 amino acids. The V segment lost 7 bases and the J segment 3 bases; nucleotides outside the gene matches: 10. Looked up from germline, CDR1 is MNHNY and CDR2 is SVGAGI (reference sequence). CDR3 in amino acids: CASTPGGSWTDTQYF. The CDR3 DNA reads TGTGCCAGCACCCCGGGAGGCAGTTGGACAGATACGCAGTATTTT.

This clonotype turned up a few times. The chain carries TRBV27 and TRBJ2-2; D uncertain. CDR3 length: 11 amino acids. Germline assignment: CDR1 MNHEY and CDR2 SMNVEV (reference sequence). Trimming stripped 8 bases from V and 5 bases from J, with 6 bases between. CDR3 nucleotides: TGTGCCAGCGGATTAACCGGGGAGCTGTTTTTT. Translated, it gives CASGLTGELFF.

The V and J genes are TRBV29-1 and TRBJ2-1; D not certain. The CDR3 has 14 residues. Trimming removed 3 bases at V and 4 bases at J, with 13 bases between. Germline assignment: CDR1 SQVTM and CDR2 ANQGSEA. The DNA for the CDR3 is TGCAGCGTTGACGGGCTAGTGACATACAATGAGCAGTTCTTC. Its translation: CSVDGLVTYNEQFF.